Reported below is one T cell receptor beta chain. Assay: immunoSEQ multiplex PCR; the TCRdb copy retains only in-frame clones and omits some. The profile shows 100,000 to 150,000 clones, about 88% of them singletons. This entry comes from a study of control samples from healthy donors and cancer patients. The sequence derives from a man aged 50 to 59 in good health. Sequenced sample: blood.

CDR3 sequence: CAWRGRDRNQETQYF. CDR3 nucleotides: TGTGCCTGGAGAGGAAGGGACAGGAATCAAGAGACCCAGTACTTC. J is TRBJ2-5 and V is TRBV30; 8 bases fit TRBD1. Germline CDR1 reads GTSNPN; CDR2 reads SVGIG (reference sequence). Trimming removed 3 bases from V and 2 bases from J; junction bases left unmatched: 8. The CDR3 extends over 15 amino acids.